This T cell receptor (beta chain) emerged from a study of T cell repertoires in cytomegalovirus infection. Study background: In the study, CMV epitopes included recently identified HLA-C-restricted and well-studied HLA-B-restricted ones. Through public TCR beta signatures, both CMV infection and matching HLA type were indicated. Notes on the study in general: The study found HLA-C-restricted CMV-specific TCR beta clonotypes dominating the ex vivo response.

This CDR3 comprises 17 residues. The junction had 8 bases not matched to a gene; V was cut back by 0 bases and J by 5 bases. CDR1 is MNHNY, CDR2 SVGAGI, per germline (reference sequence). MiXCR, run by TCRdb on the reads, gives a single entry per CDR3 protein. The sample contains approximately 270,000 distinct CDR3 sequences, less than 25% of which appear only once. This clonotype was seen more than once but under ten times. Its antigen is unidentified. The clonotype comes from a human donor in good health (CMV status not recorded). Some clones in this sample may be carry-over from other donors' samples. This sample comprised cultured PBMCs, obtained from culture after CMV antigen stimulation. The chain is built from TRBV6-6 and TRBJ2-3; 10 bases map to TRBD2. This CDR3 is CASSYSGLAGAIDTQYF. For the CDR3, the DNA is TGTGCCAGCAGTTACTCGGGGCTAGCGGGAGCGATAGATACGCAGTATTTT.